This T cell receptor (beta chain) came from a study of blood T cell repertoires in COVID-19. Produced via immunoSEQ multiplex PCR; TCRdb's table is partial and in-frame only. The sample lists 180,000 or so clones; about 80% were seen once. J lost 9 bases, V lost 5 bases, and 9 bases had no gene match. Per the germline V gene, CDR1 is MNHEY and CDR2 is SMNVEV (reference sequence). CDR3 length: 15 amino acids. The gene calls are TRBV27 and TRBJ2-1, with TRBD2 matching over 11 bases. This TCR derives from a man aged 50 or older who had recovered from COVID-19. Specimen: PBMCs or T cells enriched from blood (not recorded which). The CDR3 loop is CASSAGSGRASEQFF. In DNA form, the CDR3 reads TGTGCCAGCAGTGCCGGTAGCGGGAGGGCAAGTGAGCAGTTCTTC.